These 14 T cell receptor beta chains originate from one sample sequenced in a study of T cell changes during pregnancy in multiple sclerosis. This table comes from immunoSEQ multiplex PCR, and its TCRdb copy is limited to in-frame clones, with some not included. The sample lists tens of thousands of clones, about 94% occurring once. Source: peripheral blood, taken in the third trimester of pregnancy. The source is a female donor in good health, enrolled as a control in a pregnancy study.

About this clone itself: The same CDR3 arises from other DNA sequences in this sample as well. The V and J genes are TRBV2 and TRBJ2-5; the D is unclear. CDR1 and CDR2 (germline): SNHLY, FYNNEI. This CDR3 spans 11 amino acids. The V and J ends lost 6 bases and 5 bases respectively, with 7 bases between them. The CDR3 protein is CASSPRETQYF. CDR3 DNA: TGTGCCAGCAGCCCCCGGGAGACCCAGTACTTC.

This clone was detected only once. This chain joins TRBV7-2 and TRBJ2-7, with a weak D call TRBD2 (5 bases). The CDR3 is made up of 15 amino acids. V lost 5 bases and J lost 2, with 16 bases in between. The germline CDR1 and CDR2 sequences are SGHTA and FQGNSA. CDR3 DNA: TGTGCCAGCAGCAAACCTCGGGGAAATGCCTACGAGCAGTACTTC. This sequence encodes CASSKPRGNAYEQYF.

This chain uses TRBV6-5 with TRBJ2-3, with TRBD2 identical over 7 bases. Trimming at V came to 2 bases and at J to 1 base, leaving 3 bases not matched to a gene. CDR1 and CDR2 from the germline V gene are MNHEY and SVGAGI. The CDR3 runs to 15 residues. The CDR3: CASSYASGRTDTQYF. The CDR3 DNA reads TGTGCCAGCAGTTACGCTAGCGGACGCACAGATACGCAGTATTTT.

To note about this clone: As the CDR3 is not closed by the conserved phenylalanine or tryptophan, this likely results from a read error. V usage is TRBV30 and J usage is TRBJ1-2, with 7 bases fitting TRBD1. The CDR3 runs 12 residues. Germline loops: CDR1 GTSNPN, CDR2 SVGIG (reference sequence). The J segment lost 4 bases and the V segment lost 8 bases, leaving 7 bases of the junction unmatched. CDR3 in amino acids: CAGTGQVYGYTL. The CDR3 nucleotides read TGTGCCGGAACTGGACAGGTCTATGGCTACACCCTC.

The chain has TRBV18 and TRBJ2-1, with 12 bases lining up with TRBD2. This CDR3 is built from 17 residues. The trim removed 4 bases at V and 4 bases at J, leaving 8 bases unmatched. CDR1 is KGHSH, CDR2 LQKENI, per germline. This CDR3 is CASSQSSGTSGYNEQFF. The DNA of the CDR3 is TGTGCCAGCTCACAGAGCTCCGGGACTAGCGGGTACAATGAGCAGTTCTTC.

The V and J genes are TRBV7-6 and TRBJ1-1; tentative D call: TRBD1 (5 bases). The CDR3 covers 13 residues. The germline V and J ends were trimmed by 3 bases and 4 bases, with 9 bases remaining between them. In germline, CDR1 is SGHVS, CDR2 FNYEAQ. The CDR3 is CASSFKGPTEAFF. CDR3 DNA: TGTGCCAGCAGCTTCAAGGGGCCCACTGAAGCTTTCTTT.

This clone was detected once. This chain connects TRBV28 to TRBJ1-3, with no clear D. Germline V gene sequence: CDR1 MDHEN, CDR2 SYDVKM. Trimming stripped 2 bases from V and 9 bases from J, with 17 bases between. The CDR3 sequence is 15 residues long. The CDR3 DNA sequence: TGTGCCAGCAGTTTAGGGAAGGGAGGGTCCACCACCATATATTTT. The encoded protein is CASSLGKGGSTTIYF.

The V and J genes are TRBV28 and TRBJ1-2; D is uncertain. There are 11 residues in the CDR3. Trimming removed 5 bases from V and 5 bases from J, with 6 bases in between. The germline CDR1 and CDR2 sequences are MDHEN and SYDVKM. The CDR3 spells CASSLNYGYTF. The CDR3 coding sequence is TGTGCCAGCAGTCTAAATTATGGCTACACCTTC.

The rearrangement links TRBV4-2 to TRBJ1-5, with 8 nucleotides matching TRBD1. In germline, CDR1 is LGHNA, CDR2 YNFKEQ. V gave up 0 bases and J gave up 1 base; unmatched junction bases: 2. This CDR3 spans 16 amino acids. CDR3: CASSQDQGASNQPQHF. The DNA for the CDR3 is TGTGCCAGCAGCCAAGATCAGGGGGCGAGCAATCAGCCCCAGCATTTT.

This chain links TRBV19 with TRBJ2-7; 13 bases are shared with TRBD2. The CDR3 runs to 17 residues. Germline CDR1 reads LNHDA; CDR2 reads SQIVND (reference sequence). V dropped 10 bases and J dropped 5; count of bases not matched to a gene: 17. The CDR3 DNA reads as TGTGCCAACAACACGGGACTAGCGGGGCTCGTCCGCCACGAGCAGTACTTC. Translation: CANNTGLAGLVRHEQYF.

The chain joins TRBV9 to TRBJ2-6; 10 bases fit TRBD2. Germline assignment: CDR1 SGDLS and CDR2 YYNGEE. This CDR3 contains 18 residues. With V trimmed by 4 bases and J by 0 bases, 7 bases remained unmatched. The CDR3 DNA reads TGTGCCAGCAGCTTCCGGACTAGCGGTTACTCTGGGGCCAACGTCCTGACTTTC. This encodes CASSFRTSGYSGANVLTF.

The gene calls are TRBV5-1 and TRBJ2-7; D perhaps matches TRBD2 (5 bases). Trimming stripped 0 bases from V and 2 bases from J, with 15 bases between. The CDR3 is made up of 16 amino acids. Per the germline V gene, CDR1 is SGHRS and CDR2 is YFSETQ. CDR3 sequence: CASSLAGGQKTYEQYF. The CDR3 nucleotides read TGCGCCAGCAGCTTGGCTGGCGGGCAAAAAACCTACGAGCAGTACTTC. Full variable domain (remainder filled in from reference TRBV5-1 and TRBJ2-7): KAGVTQTPRYLIKTRGQQVTLSCSPISGHRSVSWYQQTPGQGLQFLFEYFSETQRNKGNFPGRFSGRQFSNSRSEMNVSTLELGDSALYLCASSLAGGQKTYEQYFGPGTRLTVT.

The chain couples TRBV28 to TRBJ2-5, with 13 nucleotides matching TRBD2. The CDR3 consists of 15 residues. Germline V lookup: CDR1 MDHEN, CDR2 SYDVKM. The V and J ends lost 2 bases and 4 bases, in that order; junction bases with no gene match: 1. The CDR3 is CASSLGLAGVETQYF. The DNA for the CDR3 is TGTGCCAGCAGTTTAGGACTAGCGGGAGTAGAGACCCAGTACTTC.

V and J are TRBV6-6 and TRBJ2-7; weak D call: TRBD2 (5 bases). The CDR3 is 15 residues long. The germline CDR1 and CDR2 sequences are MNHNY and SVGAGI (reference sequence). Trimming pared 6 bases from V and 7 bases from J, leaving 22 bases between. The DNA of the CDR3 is TGTGCCAGCAGCATGAGTCGGGCGGGTCTTACGGAGCAGTACTTC. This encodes CASSMSRAGLTEQYF.